This TCR beta chain was sequenced for a study of beta chain features in type 1 diabetes. Study results and caveats: Shorter TCRB CDR3s, moderately but significantly so, marked every one of the four CD4+ subsets in Type 1 diabetes patients. TCRB rearrangement may or may not be influenced by HLA type; here this remained unresolved. Shorter templates might be favored by PCR, and equally so in patients and in controls.

This CDR3 region has 13 residues. The V gene's germline CDR1 is GTSNPN and CDR2 SVGIG (reference sequence). V lost 3 bases, J lost 6 bases, and 12 bases lay in between. A note on this clone: Antigen: not known.

Each donor gave one heparinised blood draw averaging about 110 mL. All of the sorted populations showed purity greater than 95%. Investigators reverse transcribed all isolated RNA, so they sequenced expressed TCRB transcripts. TCRdb keeps only in-frame clones here, not all; method: immunoSEQ multiplex PCR. Here the sample spans hundreds of thousands of clones, over 11% being singletons. Sample: naive CD4+ T cells from blood. This chain connects TRBV30 to TRBJ2-1; no clear D. This TCR was recovered from a man aged 18 to 30 with type 1 diabetes. The CDR3 is CAWRVGGFNEQFF. The CDR3 DNA is TGTGCCTGGAGGGTTGGTGGGTTCAATGAGCAGTTCTTC.